The entry below gives a single T cell receptor (beta chain) sequence along with its context. The target antigen is unknown. The sample originates from a study of cytomegalovirus exposure and HLA in healthy donors. Study background: A subsequent analysis reported that the 100 to 150 validation repertoires were produced on the same platform that had also been used for the approximately 700 first-cohort repertoires.

Study-level findings and limits: Confirmation in vitro established that a few CMV-associated chains were specific for CMV antigens. Some TCR beta chains (164 of them) were listed as cytomegalovirus-associated. The classifier, whose performance was assessed in both the original and validation cohorts, reportedly diagnosed cytomegalovirus status with high specificity and sensitivity.

Method: immunoSEQ multiplex PCR; TCRdb's copy keeps in-frame clones and lacks some. The table includes approximately 160,000 clones, roughly 91% detected once. This CDR3 is built from 15 residues. V was pared by 0 bases and J by 4 bases, with 10 bases between. CDR1 and CDR2 from the germline V gene are SEHNR and FQNEAQ (reference sequence). The TCR originated in a woman aged 18-30 years in good health and CMV-seropositive. The chain uses TRBV7-9 and TRBJ2-1; no reliable D call. The sequenced sample was PBMCs. CDR3 nucleotide sequence: TGTGCCAGCAGCTTAGCTACCTATCCTTACAATGAGCAGTTCTTC. Protein: CASSLATYPYNEQFF.